The 3 T cell receptor beta chains below were found in one sample sequenced in a study of human T cells and chemical hapten exposure. MiXCR, run by TCRdb on the RACE reads, gives a single entry per CDR3 protein. The repertoire holds around 350,000 distinct CDR3 sequences, with 5.5% as singletons. Time point noted: pre-sensitization, week 0. Regarding treatment: therapeutic diphenylcyclopropenone sensitization with weekly scalp DPC. The sample here was whole blood, taken in connection with sensitization to the hapten diphenylcyclopropenone (DPC). The receptors were sampled from a young woman with alopecia areata. Some clones in this sample may be carry-over from other donors' samples.

This CDR3 reads CASRRNYNEQFF. CDR3 DNA: TGTGCCAGCAGAAGGAACTACAATGAGCAGTTCTTC. The chain links TRBV6-1 to TRBJ2-1; D is unresolved. Trimming left V 6 bases short and J 3 bases short, with 6 bases between. The CDR3 sequence is 12 residues long. The germline V gene has CDR1 MNHNS and CDR2 SASEGT.

The chain couples TRBV27 to TRBJ2-5; D is unresolved. CDR3 length: 12 amino acids. V was pared by 8 bases and J by 5 bases, with 12 bases between. The V gene's germline CDR1 is MNHEY and CDR2 SMNVEV (reference sequence). The CDR3 here is CASRTIGETQYF. CDR3 sequence (DNA): TGTGCCAGCCGTACTATAGGGGAGACCCAGTACTTC.

This clonotype was detected only a few times. The chain combines TRBV27 with TRBJ1-4; TRBD1 matches 7 bases. The V gene end was trimmed by 6 bases and the J gene end by 5 bases; junction bases not matched to a gene: 9. The V gene's germline CDR1 is MNHEY and CDR2 SMNVEV (reference sequence). This CDR3 has 15 residues. CDR3: CASSKSGTANEKLFF. The DNA of the CDR3 is TGTGCCAGCAGCAAATCCGGGACAGCGAATGAAAAACTGTTTTTT.